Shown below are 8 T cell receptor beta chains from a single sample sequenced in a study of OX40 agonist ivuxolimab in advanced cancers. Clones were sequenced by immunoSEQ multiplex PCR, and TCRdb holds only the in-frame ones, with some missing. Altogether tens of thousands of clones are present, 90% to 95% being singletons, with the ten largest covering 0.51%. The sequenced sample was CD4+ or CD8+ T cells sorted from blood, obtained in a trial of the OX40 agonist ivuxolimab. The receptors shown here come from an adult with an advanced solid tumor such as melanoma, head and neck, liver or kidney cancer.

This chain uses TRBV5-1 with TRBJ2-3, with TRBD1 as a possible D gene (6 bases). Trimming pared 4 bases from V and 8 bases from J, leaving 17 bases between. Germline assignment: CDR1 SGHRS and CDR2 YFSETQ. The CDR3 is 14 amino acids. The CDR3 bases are TGCGCCAGCAGCCCGGACGGTTCACAGGGTACGCAGTATTTT. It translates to CASSPDGSQGTQYF.

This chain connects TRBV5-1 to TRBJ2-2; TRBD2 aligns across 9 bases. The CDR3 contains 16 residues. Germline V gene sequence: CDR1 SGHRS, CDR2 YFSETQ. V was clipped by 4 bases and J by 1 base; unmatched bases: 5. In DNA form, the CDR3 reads TGCGCCAGCAGCCCCAGCGGGAGGATGAACACCGGGGAGCTGTTTTTT. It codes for CASSPSGRMNTGELFF.

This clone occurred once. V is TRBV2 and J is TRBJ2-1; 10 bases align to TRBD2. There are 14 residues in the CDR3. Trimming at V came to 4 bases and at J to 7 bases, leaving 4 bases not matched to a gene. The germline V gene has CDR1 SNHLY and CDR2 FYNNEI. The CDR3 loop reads CASSGISGRNEQFF. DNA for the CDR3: TGTGCCAGCAGTGGGATTAGCGGGAGGAATGAGCAGTTCTTC.

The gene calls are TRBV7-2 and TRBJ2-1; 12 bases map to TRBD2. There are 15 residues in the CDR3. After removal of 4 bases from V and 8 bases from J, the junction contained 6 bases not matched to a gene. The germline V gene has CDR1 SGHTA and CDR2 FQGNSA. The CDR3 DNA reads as TGTGCCAGCAGCTCAACCGGGACTAGCGGGCATGAGCAGTTCTTC. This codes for CASSSTGTSGHEQFF.

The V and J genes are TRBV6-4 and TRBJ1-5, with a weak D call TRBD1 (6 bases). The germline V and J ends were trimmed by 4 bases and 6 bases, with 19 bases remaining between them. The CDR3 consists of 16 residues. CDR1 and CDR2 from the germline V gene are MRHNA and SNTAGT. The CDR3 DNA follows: TGTGCCAGCAGTGTCTGGGGGCTTAAAGAGGGTCAGCCCCAGCATTTT. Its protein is CASSVWGLKEGQPQHF.

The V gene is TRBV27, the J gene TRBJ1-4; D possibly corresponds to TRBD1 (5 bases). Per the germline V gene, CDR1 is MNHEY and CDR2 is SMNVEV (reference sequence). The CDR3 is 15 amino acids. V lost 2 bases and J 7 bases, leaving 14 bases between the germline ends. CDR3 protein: CASSLRRGSGEKLFF. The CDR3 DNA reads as TGTGCCAGCAGTTTAAGAAGGGGATCGGGTGAAAAACTGTTTTTT.

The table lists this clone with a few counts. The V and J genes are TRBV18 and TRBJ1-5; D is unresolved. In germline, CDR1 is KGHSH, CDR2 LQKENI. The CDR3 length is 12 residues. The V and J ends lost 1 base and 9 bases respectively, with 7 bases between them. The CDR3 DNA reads TGTGCCAGCTCACCACAGTCGGGGCCCCAGCATTTT. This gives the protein CASSPQSGPQHF. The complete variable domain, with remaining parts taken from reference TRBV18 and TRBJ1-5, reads NAGVMQNPRHLVRRRGQEARLRCSPMKGHSHVYWYRQLPEEGLKFMVYLQKENIIDESGMPKERFSAEFPKEGPSILRIQQVVRGDSAAYFCASSPQSGPQHFGDGTRLSIL.

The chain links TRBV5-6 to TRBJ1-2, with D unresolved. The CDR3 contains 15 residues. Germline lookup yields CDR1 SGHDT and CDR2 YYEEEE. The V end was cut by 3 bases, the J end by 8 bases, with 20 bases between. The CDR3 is CASSSQGSGGRGYTF. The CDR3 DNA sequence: TGTGCCAGCAGCTCCCAAGGGTCCGGCGGGCGCGGCTACACCTTC.